Included here is one T cell receptor beta chain sequence, with context. Its recognized antigen is unknown. Base-call qualities are not available, and no considerably larger clone is one nucleotide away. These data are taken from a study of blood T cells in healthy people across ages (dated by TCRdb to between 2014 and 2017). In the study overall: In model experiments, template switching captured about one uniquely barcoded TCR beta cDNA molecule for every two T cells. The study measured age-related changes in TCR beta repertoire diversity using deep sequencing normalized with unique cDNA molecular identifiers. The donors were split into four age groups: young (average 16 years), middle-aged (39), aged (roughly 68) and long-lived (approximately 80). To avoid experimental bias, donors of different ages were distributed randomly across sequencing lanes. The study analyzed two additional independent replicas of 1 million unique cDNA reads from the same blood draw for two donors, one aged 18 to 29 and one aged 80 or older. The study at large found these results: There was a strong correlation between observed TCR beta diversity and the percentage of naive T cells measured by flow cytometry. Estimates of total diversity from one million sequenced T cells were regarded as lower bounds and underestimates. The CMV infection status of donors was not known, potentially confounding age-related changes in expanded clonotypes. Since profiling was done on bulk unsorted PBMCs, naive and antigen-experienced compartments could not be conclusively compared. As age increased, observed TCR beta diversity per million T cells dropped in a roughly linear way, and a significant reduction was already evident by age 40. Compared with the aged group, more naive CD4+ T cells, fewer expanded clones and increased TCR diversity were shown by the long-lived group, suggesting age selection.

The protocol used for the library was 5' RACE. The sample was run on an Illumina HiSeq 2500. A second PCR of about 6 to 11 cycles was run with a J-beta primer mix and a sample-barcoded 5' primer. A unique molecular identifier was introduced onto each TCR beta cDNA molecule by a template-switch 5' adaptor carrying 12 random nucleotides. Each sample yielded at least 3 million CDR3-containing paired-end reads. All of the RNA was converted into first-strand cDNA using the Mint cDNA synthesis kit, with a TRBC-specific oligonucleotide serving as the primer. All cDNA was treated with uracil-DNA glycosylase and then went through a first 18-cycle PCR with the universal primers M1SS and BC2_uni_R. The published analysis was carried out like this. Each sample was normalized by randomly selecting 1 million high-quality reads, each carrying a distinct molecular identifier. Instead of being binned into consensus sequences, reads with shared molecular identifiers were discarded. MiTCR, set to a Q25 quality threshold and the strictest error-elimination algorithm, was used for CDR3 identification, clonotype clustering and error correction. Lower-bound total TCR beta diversity was estimated with a nonparametric unseen species model using Euler transformation. TCRdb reprocessed the public reads (quality trimming at Q25 with fastp, clone calling with MiXCR) and kept in-frame beta chains. Each CDR3 protein gets just one entry, which takes the most common genes and DNA from the rows behind it. TCRdb's processing, not the authors', yielded these V and J calls. The sample yields roughly 1,300,000 distinct CDR3 sequences; around 59% were counted once. Roughly 7% of the sample goes to the ten largest clones.

At the junction V is shortened by 8 bases and J by 4 bases, with 14 bases in between. The germline V gene gives CDR1 as MNHEY and CDR2 as SVGEGT. The cysteine opens and the phenylalanine closes a CDR3 of 13 amino acids. Only the CDR3 region is kept as DNA, spanning 39 bases read in frame from base 1. Systemically healthy Caucasian individuals from Russia, 39 in total and aged about 6 to 100 years, were included as donors. About 10 milliliters of peripheral blood were collected from each donor into EDTA-treated Vacutainer tubes. Ficoll-Paque density-gradient centrifugation was used to isolate PBMCs, with at least 6.5 million per sample. Trizol reagent was used to extract total RNA from the PBMCs, yielding at least 5.5 micrograms per sample. Naive CD45RAhigh/CD27high T cell percentages were measured by flow cytometry on a PBMC aliquot from every donor.

The source material was blood. The chain joins TRBV6-2 or TRBV6-3 to TRBJ1-2; no confident D gene assignment can be made. The clonotype was recovered from a man younger than 35 in good health. CDR3 protein: CASRRPGGYGYTF. The DNA sequence is given as TGTGCCAGCCGCCGCCCAGGCGGCTATGGCTACACCTTC.